This T cell receptor beta chain was captured in a study of beta chain features in type 1 diabetes. The study reverse transcribed the entire isolated RNA, so it sequenced expressed TCRB transcripts. Sequenced by immunoSEQ multiplex PCR; TCRdb stores in-frame clones only, minus some. The sample lists 130,000 or so clones, roughly 10% occurring once. Study-level results: Type 1 diabetes patients had fewer VDJ junction insertions and more deletions. There was a possibility that cDNA sequencing over-represented cells with high TCR expression. Within each of all four CD4+ subsets, Type 1 diabetes patients had TCRB CDR3s that were moderately but significantly shorter.

From germline, CDR1 is MDHEN and CDR2 SYDVKM. The ends were cut back, 4 bases at V and 4 bases at J, with 11 bases in the middle. The CDR3 loop spans 13 amino acids. Donors contributed one heparinised blood draw apiece, averaging around 120 mL. This clone was seen more than once but under ten times. Its antigen is currently unknown. The source material was central memory CD4+ T cells from blood. The V gene is TRBV28, the J gene TRBJ2-7, with D unresolved. The sequence was obtained from a man in his thirties or forties with type 1 diabetes. CDR3 DNA sequence: TGTGCCAGCAGTTCCACTCTAAAGTACGAGCAGTACTTC. Protein sequence: CASSSTLKYEQYF.